The clone carrying this T cell receptor (beta chain) was counted a few times. The sample comes from a study of T-cell reconstitution after alpha-beta-depleted transplantation in children. This sample's TCRbeta library carried unique molecular identifier barcodes. TCRdb reprocessed the PCR reads via MiXCR and lists one record per CDR3 protein. The sample gives about 980,000 distinct CDR3 sequences, under 30% of which show up once; about 28% is in the top ten. This receptor was obtained from a boy under two years old who had a stem cell transplant for SCID, so the T cells may come from the graft donor. The source was PBMCs, mostly from graft donor cells, collected 360 days after TCRalphabeta/CD19-depleted stem cell transplant.

Written as DNA, the CDR3 is TGTGCCAGCAGCGTAGGGGTTTTGGAGGAGACCCAGTACTTC. Residues: CASSVGVLEETQYF. The J gene is TRBJ2-5, the V gene TRBV9; D call uncertain. The germline V and J ends were trimmed by 0 bases and 5 bases, with 11 bases remaining between them. The CDR3 loop spans 14 amino acids. Germline V gene lookup returns CDR1 SGDLS and CDR2 YYNGEE.